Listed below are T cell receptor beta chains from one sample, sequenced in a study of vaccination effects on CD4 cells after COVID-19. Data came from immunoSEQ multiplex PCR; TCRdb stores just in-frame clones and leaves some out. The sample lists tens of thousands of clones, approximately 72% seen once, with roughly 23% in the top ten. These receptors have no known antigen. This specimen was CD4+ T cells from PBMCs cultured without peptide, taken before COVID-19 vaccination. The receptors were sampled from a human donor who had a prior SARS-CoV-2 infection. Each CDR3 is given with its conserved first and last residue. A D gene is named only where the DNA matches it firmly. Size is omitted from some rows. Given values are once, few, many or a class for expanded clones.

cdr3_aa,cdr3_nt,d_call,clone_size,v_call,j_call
CAWSTTGTPEAFF,TGTGCCTGGAGTACGACAGGAACCCCTGAAGCTTTCTTT,-,-,TRBV30,TRBJ1-1
CASSKTGIKIGFAEAFF,TGTGCCAGCTCAAAGACAGGGATTAAAATTGGGTTTGCTGAAGCTTTCTTT,TRBD1,-,TRBV18,TRBJ1-1
CASSPRTGFPYGYTF,TGTGCCAGCAGTCCGAGGACAGGATTTCCCTATGGCTACACCTTC,TRBD1,-,TRBV27,TRBJ1-2
CASSGGTGSHEQYF,TGTGCCAGCAGCGGCGGGACAGGGTCTCACGAGCAGTACTTC,TRBD1,few,TRBV9,TRBJ2-7
CAITQRGSYEQYF,TGTGCCATCACCCAGCGGGGGAGCTACGAGCAGTACTTC,TRBD2,-,TRBV28,TRBJ2-7
CASSSGTGGMETQYF,TGCGCCAGCAGTTCCGGGACAGGGGGTATGGAGACCCAGTACTTC,TRBD1,-,TRBV5-1,TRBJ2-5
CASSLDSTYSPLHF,TGTGCCAGCAGCTTAGATTCTACGTACTCACCCCTCCACTTT,-,-,TRBV11-2,TRBJ1-6
CASSLEVAQGTQYF,TGTGCCAGCAGCTTGGAGGTAGCTCAAGGTACGCAGTATTTT,-,once,TRBV5-5,TRBJ2-3
CASSPRAGGQETQYF,TGTGCCAGCTCACCGAGAGCCGGGGGACAAGAGACCCAGTACTTC,-,-,TRBV18,TRBJ2-5
CASSVAGWAETQYF,TGTGCCAGCAGCGTAGCCGGCTGGGCAGAGACCCAGTACTTC,-,-,TRBV9,TRBJ2-5
CASSYDRRGTEAFF,TGTGCCAGCAGTTACGACAGAAGGGGAACTGAAGCTTTCTTT,-,-,TRBV6-6,TRBJ1-1
CASSGRQALSGDRYGYTF,TGTGCCAGCAGCGGAAGACAGGCGCTCTCAGGGGATCGGTATGGCTACACCTTC,-,few,TRBV7-9,TRBJ1-2
CASSLVRGQGFGEQYF,TGCGCCAGCAGCTTGGTCCGGGGACAGGGTTTCGGGGAGCAGTACTTC,TRBD1,-,TRBV5-1,TRBJ2-7
CATSALWTGTSTDTQYF,TGTGCCACCAGCGCATTATGGACAGGGACTAGCACAGATACGCAGTATTTT,TRBD1,few,TRBV15,TRBJ2-3
CASNFRGSRGANVLTF,TGTGCCAGTAATTTTCGGGGCTCCCGGGGGGCCAACGTCCTGACTTTC,-,-,TRBV19,TRBJ2-6
CASRGQDYEQYF,TGCGCCAGCAGGGGACAGGACTACGAGCAGTACTTC,TRBD1,few,TRBV10-1,TRBJ2-7
CASRRTGVEAFF,TGTGCCAGTAGGCGGACAGGGGTTGAAGCTTTCTTT,TRBD1,-,TRBV19,TRBJ1-1
CTSSLGGPPTEAATNEKLFF,TGCACCAGCAGCCTAGGGGGACCCCCGACGGAAGCTGCAACTAATGAAAAACTGTTTTTT,-,-,TRBV1,TRBJ1-4
CASSLTGQVNEKLFF,TGTGCCAGCAGCCTGACGGGACAGGTTAATGAAAAACTGTTTTTT,TRBD1,-,TRBV5-4,TRBJ1-4
CASSLGQTSNIQYF,TGCGCCAGCAGCTTGGGACAGACGAGCAACATTCAGTACTTC,-,-,TRBV5-1,TRBJ2-4
CSASPSGGTTLHYEQYF,TGCAGTGCTAGTCCCAGCGGGGGGACCACTTTACACTACGAGCAGTACTTC,TRBD2,few,TRBV20-1,TRBJ2-7
CASSPVADYNEQFF,TGTGCCAGCAGCCCCGTAGCGGACTACAATGAGCAGTTCTTC,-,-,TRBV11-3,TRBJ2-1
CASSLVGSYGYTF,TGCGCCAGCAGCTTGGTGGGCAGCTATGGCTACACCTTC,-,-,TRBV5-1,TRBJ1-2
CASSFGSLLPDTQYF,TGCGCCAGCAGCTTCGGGTCCTTGTTGCCAGATACGCAGTATTTT,-,-,TRBV5-1,TRBJ2-3
CASSGRQGFGANVLTF,TGTGCCAGCAGCGGAAGACAGGGCTTTGGGGCCAACGTCCTGACTTTC,TRBD1,-,TRBV11-3,TRBJ2-6
CASSLWGRYNSPLHF,TGTGCCAGCAGCTTGTGGGGGCGCTATAATTCACCCCTCCACTTT,-,once,TRBV5-4,TRBJ1-6
CASSLHVASQTYNEQFF,TGTGCCAGCAGCTTACACGTGGCTAGTCAAACCTACAATGAGCAGTTCTTC,-,-,TRBV11-2,TRBJ2-1
CASRSLGRQALQPQHF,TGTGCCAGTAGGTCACTGGGACGGCAGGCCCTCCAGCCCCAGCATTTT,-,once,TRBV19,TRBJ1-5
CASKWQGEYNEQFF,TGTGCCAGCAAGTGGCAGGGCGAGTACAATGAGCAGTTCTTC,-,-,TRBV5-4,TRBJ2-1
CASRPLGGVRDYGYTF,TGTGCCAGCAGACCGCTGGGAGGGGTGAGGGACTATGGCTACACCTTC,-,once,TRBV5-6,TRBJ1-2
CATQDLRRNYGYTF,TGTGCCACCCAGGACCTTCGTAGGAACTATGGCTACACCTTC,-,-,TRBV10-3,TRBJ1-2